This T cell receptor (beta chain) appears in the sequencing data of a study of cytomegalovirus exposure and HLA in healthy donors. PCR amplification relied on 60 Vbeta primers (plus 13 Jbeta primers). The repertoire was sequenced with immunoSEQ multiplex PCR; TCRdb's copy has only in-frame clones and lacks some. The sample includes around 180,000 clones, around 80% of them seen just once. Study-level findings and limits: Roughly uniform depth of sequencing across donors was assumed in presence/absence analyses. The likely explanation for a cluster of highly shared sequence variants was sequencing artifact.

Comment on this clone: Its matching antigen is unknown.

The CDR3 length is 15 residues. The germline V and J ends were trimmed by 4 bases and 6 bases, with 18 bases remaining between them. Germline lookup yields CDR1 SGHDN and CDR2 FVKESK. The specimen was PBMCs. The source is a woman aged 40 to 49 in good health and CMV-seronegative. V gene TRBV14 combines with J gene TRBJ1-1; D is unclear. The chain's CDR3 is CASSPLGGPRAEAFF. DNA of the CDR3: TGTGCCAGCAGCCCCCTGGGTGGGCCGAGGGCTGAAGCTTTCTTT.